This is a list of T cell receptor beta chains from one sample in a study of early T cells in non-severe SARS-CoV-2 infection. TCRdb analysed the 5' RACE reads with MiXCR anew, one entry per CDR3 protein. In the table there are tens of thousands of distinct CDR3 sequences, roughly 11% of which are singletons. The specimen was whole blood. The origin of the receptors is an adult who was a healthcare worker with PCR-confirmed SARS-CoV-2 infection or an uninfected control (not recorded which). CDR3s include the opening cysteine and the closing phenylalanine or tryptophan. D genes are given only for firm matches. Where a row states a size, it is once, few, many or the class of an expanded clone; other rows omit it.

15,TRBD1,TRBJ2-7,TRBV6-2/TRBV6-3,many,TGTGCCAGCAGGGAAGACAGGGGCCACTCCTACGAGCAGTACTTC,CASREDRGHSYEQYF
15,-,TRBJ2-1,TRBV19,many,TGTGCCAGTAGTAGTTTTCCCGGGACCCAGAAAGAGCAGTTCTTC,CASSSFPGTQKEQFF
13,-,TRBJ2-3,TRBV6-6,-,TGTGCCACCCTCCAGGAGACCACAGATACGCAGTATTTT,CATLQETTDTQYF
12,-,TRBJ1-1,TRBV5-1,few,TGCGCCAGCAGCTCTTCGGGATTGGAAGCTTTCTTT,CASSSSGLEAFF
15,TRBD1,TRBJ2-3,TRBV5-1,-,TGCGCCAGTCGGCGGACAGGAGCTAGCACAGATACGCAGTATTTT,CASRRTGASTDTQYF
13,-,TRBJ2-5,TRBV20-1,-,TGCAGCATAGCCCCTCCAGTCAGAGAGACCCAGTACTTC,CSIAPPVRETQYF
14,TRBD1,TRBJ1-3,TRBV6-1,-,TGTGCCAGTCCCGGGACAGGGGCTGGAAACACCATATATTTT,CASPGTGAGNTIYF
14,TRBD2,TRBJ2-4,TRBV10-2,many,TGCGCCAGCAGACCGGGAGGGGGGGGAAACATTCAGTACTTC,CASRPGGGGNIQYF
15,TRBD2,TRBJ2-7,TRBV5-6,few,TGTGCCAGCAGCTCACTAGCGGTCCCCTCCTACGAGCAGTACTTC,CASSSLAVPSYEQYF
13,-,TRBJ1-1,TRBV6-5,few,TGTGCCAGCAGTTACGCGGGGAACACTGAAGCTTTCTTT,CASSYAGNTEAFF
16,-,TRBJ2-6,TRBV5-4,few,TGTGCCAGCAGCCACGGGCAGACCTCTGGGGCCAACGTCCTGACTTTC,CASSHGQTSGANVLTF
15,TRBD2,TRBJ2-1,TRBV6-2/TRBV6-3,many,TGTGCCAGCAGTTCCGGACTAGCGGGAAACAATGAGCAGTTCTTC,CASSSGLAGNNEQFF
14,-,TRBJ2-3,TRBV5-4,-,TGTGCCAGCAGCATGGACACCACCGCAGATACGCAGTATTTT,CASSMDTTADTQYF
13,-,TRBJ2-7,TRBV15,many,TGTGCCACCAGCTCGGGTGGCACCTACGAGCAGTACTTC,CATSSGGTYEQYF
13,-,TRBJ1-1,TRBV29-1,few,TGCAGCGTTAGGGGTGGCAGGGACACTGAAGCTTTCTTT,CSVRGGRDTEAFF
15,-,TRBJ1-6,TRBV2,few,TGTGCCAGCAGTCGATCCGGGGCCGATTATTCACCCCTCCACTTT,CASSRSGADYSPLHF
15,TRBD1,TRBJ2-7,TRBV29-1,few,TGCAGCGTTGAAGATCCGGGGACAGAGACCTACGAGCAGTACTTC,CSVEDPGTETYEQYF
13,TRBD1,TRBJ2-3,TRBV11-2,-,TGTGCCAGCAGCTTCGACAGGGCAGATACGCAGTATTTT,CASSFDRADTQYF
13,-,TRBJ1-3,TRBV12-3/TRBV12-4,-,TGTGCCAGCAGCCTAAACGAAGCCGGGATCAAGGTTTTT,CASSLNEAGIKVF
15,-,TRBJ2-3,TRBV2,many,TGTGCCAGCAGTGAAGTGGCGACATCGGGAGATACGCAGTATTTT,CASSEVATSGDTQYF
16,TRBD1,TRBJ1-5,TRBV6-1,many,TGTGCCAGCAGTGAATCGGGGACAGGGGGCTTTCAGCCCCAGCATTTT,CASSESGTGGFQPQHF
16,TRBD2,TRBJ2-2,TRBV7-9,-,TGTGCCAGCAGCCCACGACTAGCGGGGGGCACCGGGGAGCTGTTTTTT,CASSPRLAGGTGELFF
13,-,TRBJ1-5,TRBV28,-,TGTGCCAGCAGTTTTGGCAATTATCAGCCCCAGCATTTT,CASSFGNYQPQHF
13,-,TRBJ1-1,TRBV29-1,many,TGCAGCGTTGAAGAGGGGGGAGGCACTGAAGCTTTCTTT,CSVEEGGGTEAFF
12,TRBD2,TRBJ2-3,TRBV18,many,TGTGCCAGCTCAAGAGCGGGAAGACCGCAGTATTTT,CASSRAGRPQYF
15,-,TRBJ1-4,TRBV5-4,many,TGTGCCAGCTCTCCTGATGGGGGGGCTGATGAAAAACTGTTTTTT,CASSPDGGADEKLFF
16,-,TRBJ2-5,TRBV7-2,-,TGTGCCAGCAGCCTCGGTGGTGCGGGGGCCCAAGAGACCCAGTACTTC,CASSLGGAGAQETQYF
12,-,TRBJ2-1,TRBV14,-,TGTGCCAGCAGCCAAGTAATCCATGAGCAGTTCTTC,CASSQVIHEQFF
14,-,TRBJ2-7,TRBV7-2,few,TGTGCCAGCAGCTCGCAGATCTATCACTACGAGCAGTACTTC,CASSSQIYHYEQYF
14,-,TRBJ1-2,TRBV5-1,few,TGCGCCAGCAGCTTGACACAACAAGGAAGTGGCTACACCTTC,CASSLTQQGSGYTF
15,TRBD2,TRBJ2-2,TRBV7-2,few,TGTGCCAGCAGCAGACACCAGGGAGGGACCGGGGAGCTGTTTTTT,CASSRHQGGTGELFF